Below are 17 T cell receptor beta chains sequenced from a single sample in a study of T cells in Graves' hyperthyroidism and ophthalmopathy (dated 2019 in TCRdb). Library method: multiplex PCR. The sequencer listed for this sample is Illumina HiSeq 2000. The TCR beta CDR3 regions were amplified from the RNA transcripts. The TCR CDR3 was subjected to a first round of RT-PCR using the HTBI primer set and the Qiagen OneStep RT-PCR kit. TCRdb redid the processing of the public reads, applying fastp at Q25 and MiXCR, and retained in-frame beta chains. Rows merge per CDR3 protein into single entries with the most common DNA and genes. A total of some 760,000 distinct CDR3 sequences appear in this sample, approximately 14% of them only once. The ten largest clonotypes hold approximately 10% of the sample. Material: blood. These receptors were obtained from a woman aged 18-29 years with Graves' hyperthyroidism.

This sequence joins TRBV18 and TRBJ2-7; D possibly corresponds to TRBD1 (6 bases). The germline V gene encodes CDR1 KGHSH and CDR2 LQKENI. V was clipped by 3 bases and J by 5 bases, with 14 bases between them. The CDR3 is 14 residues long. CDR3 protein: CASSPRTASHEQYF. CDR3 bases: TGTGCCAGCTCACCCCGGACAGCATCCCACGAGCAGTACTTC.

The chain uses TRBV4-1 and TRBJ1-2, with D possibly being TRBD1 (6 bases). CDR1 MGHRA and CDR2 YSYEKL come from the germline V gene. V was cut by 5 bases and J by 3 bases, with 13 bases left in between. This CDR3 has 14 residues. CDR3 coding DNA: TGCGCCAGCAGCGGGAACAGGGTTGACTATGGCTACACCTTC. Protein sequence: CASSGNRVDYGYTF.

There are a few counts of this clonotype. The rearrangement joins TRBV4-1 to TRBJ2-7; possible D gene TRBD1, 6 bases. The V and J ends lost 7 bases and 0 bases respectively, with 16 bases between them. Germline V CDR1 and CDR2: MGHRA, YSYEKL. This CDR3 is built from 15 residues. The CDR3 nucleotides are TGCGCCAGCAACACGGGACACCCGAGCTCCTACGAGCAGTACTTC. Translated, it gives CASNTGHPSSYEQYF.

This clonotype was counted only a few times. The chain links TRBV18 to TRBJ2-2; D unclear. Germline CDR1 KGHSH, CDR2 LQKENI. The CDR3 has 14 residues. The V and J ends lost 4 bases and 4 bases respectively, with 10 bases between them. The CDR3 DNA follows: TGTGCCAGCTCACTACAAGAAGGCACCGGGGAGCTGTTTTTT. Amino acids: CASSLQEGTGELFF.

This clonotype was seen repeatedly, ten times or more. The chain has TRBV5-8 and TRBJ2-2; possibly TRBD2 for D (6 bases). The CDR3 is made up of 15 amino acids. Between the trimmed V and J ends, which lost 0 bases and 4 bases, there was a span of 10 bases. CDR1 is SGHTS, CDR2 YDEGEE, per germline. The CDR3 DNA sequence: TGTGCCAGCAGCTTGGTCGGAGGGCCCACCGGGGAGCTGTTTTTT. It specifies CASSLVGGPTGELFF.

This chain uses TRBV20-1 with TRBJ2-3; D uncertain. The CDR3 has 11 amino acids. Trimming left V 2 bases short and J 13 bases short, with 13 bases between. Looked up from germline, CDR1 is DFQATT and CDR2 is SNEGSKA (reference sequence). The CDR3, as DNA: TGCAGTGCTAGATCGCAGCCTGAGGAGTATTTT. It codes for CSARSQPEEYF.

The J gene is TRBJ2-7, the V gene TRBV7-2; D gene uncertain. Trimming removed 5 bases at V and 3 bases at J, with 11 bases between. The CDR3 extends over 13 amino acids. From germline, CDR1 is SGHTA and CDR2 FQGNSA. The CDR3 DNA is TGTGCCAGCAGCGCCTCGGCCCTCTACGAGCAGTACTTC. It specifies CASSASALYEQYF.

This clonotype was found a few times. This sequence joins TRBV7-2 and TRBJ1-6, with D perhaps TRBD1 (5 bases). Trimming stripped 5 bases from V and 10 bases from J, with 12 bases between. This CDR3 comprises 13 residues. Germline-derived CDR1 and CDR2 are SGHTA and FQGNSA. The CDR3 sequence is CASSPGGGSPLHF. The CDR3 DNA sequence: TGTGCCAGCAGCCCCGGGGGGGGATCACCCCTCCACTTT. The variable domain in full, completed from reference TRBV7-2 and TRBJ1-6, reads GAGVSQSPSNKVTEKGKDVELRCDPISGHTALYWYRQSLGQGLEFLIYFQGNSAPDKSGLPSDRFSAERTGGSVSTLTIQRTQQEDSAVYLCASSPGGGSPLHFGNGTRLTVT.

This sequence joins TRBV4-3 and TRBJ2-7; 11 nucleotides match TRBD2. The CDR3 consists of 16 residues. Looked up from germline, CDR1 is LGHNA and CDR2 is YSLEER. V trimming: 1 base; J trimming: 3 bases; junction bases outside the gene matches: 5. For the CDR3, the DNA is TGCGCCAGCAGCCAAGTGTTCACTAGCGGGAGCTACGAGCAGTACTTC. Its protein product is CASSQVFTSGSYEQYF.

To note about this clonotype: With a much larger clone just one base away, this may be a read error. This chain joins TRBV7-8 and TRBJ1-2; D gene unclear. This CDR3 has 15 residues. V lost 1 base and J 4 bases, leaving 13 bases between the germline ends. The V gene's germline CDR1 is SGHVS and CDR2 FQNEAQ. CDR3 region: CASSLGPGWAYGYTF. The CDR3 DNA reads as TGTGCCAGCAGCTTAGGACCCGGGTGGGCCTATGGCTACACCTTC. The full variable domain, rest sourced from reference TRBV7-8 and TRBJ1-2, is GAGVSQSPRYKVAKRGQDVALRCDPISGHVSLFWYQQALGQGPEFLTYFQNEAQLDKSGLPSDRFFAERPEGSVSTLKIQRTQQEDSAVYLCASSLGPGWAYGYTFGSGTRLTVV.

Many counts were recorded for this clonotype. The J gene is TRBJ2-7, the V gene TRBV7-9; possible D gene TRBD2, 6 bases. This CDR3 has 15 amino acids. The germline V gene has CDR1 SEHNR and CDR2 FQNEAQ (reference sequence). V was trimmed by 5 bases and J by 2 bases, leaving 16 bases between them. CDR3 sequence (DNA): TGTGCCAGCAGCCCCCGGTGGGGGGACCCCTACGAGCAGTACTTC. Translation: CASSPRWGDPYEQYF.

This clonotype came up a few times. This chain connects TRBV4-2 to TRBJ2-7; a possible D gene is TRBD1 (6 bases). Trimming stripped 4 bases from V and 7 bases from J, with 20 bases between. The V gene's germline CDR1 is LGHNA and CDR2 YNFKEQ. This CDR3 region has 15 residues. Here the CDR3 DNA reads TGTGCCAGCAGCCCCCGTGGTGGGGGCCCGGGGGAGCAGTACTTC. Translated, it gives CASSPRGGGPGEQYF.

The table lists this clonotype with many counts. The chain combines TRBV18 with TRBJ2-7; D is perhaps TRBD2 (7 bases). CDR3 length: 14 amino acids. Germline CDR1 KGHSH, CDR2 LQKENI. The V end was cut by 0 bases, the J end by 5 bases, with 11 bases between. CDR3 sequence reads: CASSPPEGGNEQYF. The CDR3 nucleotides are TGTGCCAGCTCACCACCCGAGGGGGGGAACGAGCAGTACTTC.

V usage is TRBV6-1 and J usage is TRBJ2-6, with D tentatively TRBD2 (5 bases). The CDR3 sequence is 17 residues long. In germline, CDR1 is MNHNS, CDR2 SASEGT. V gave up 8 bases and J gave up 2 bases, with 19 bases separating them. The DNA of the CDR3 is TGTGCCAGCCGAAGAAGGCAAGAGGGTGCTGGGGCCAACGTCCTGACTTTC. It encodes CASRRRQEGAGANVLTF.

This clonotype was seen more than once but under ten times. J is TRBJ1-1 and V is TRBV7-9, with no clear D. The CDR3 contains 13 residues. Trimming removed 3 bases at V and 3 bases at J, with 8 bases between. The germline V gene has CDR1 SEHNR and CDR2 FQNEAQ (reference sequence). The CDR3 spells CASSLTIDTEAFF. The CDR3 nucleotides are TGTGCCAGCAGCTTGACAATCGACACTGAAGCTTTCTTT.

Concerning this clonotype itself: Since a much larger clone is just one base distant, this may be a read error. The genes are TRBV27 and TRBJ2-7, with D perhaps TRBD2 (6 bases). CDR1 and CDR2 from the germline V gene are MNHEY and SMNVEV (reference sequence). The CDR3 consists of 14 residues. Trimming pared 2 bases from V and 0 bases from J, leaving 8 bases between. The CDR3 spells CASSLRGNSYEQYF. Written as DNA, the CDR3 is TGTGCCAGCAGTTTACGCGGGAACTCCTACGAGCAGTACTTC.

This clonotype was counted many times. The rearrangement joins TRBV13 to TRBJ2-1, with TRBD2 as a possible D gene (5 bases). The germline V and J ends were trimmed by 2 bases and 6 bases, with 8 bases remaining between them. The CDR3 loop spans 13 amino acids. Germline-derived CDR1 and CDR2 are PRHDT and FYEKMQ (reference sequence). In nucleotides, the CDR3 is TGTGCCAGCAGCTTATACGGAGGCAATGAGCAGTTCTTC. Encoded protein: CASSLYGGNEQFF.